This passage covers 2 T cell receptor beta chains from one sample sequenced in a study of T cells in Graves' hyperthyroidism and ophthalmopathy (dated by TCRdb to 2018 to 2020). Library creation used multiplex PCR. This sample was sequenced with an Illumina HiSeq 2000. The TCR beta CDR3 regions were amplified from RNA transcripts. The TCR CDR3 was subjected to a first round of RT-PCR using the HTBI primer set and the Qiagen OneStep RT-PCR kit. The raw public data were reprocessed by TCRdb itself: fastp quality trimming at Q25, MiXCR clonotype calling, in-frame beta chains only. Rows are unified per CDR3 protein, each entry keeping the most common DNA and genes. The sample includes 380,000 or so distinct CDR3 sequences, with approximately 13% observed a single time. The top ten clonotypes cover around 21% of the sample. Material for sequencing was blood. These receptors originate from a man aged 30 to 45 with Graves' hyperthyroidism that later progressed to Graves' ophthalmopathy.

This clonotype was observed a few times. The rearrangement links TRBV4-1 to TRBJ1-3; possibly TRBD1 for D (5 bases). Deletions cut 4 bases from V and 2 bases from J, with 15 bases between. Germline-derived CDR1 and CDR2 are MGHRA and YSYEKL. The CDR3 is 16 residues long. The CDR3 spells CASSRALRDAGNTIYF. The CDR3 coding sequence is TGCGCCAGCAGCCGTGCCCTCCGGGACGCTGGAAACACCATATATTTT.

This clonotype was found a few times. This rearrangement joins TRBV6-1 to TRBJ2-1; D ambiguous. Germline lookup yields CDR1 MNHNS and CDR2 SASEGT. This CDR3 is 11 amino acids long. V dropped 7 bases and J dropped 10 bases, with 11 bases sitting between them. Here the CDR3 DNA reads TGTGCCAGCAATTCCGGCCCCGAGCAGTTCTTC. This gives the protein CASNSGPEQFF.